Listed below are T cell receptor beta chains from one sample, sequenced in a study of OX40 agonist ivuxolimab in advanced cancers. The table came from immunoSEQ multiplex PCR; TCRdb's copy has only in-frame clones and leaves some out. Found here are around 72,000 clones, approximately 81% of them singletons; the top ten hold 5%. The sequenced sample was CD4+ or CD8+ T cells sorted from blood, obtained in a trial of the OX40 agonist ivuxolimab. The source is an adult with an advanced solid tumor such as melanoma, head and neck, liver or kidney cancer. The CDR3 runs from the conserved cysteine through the conserved F or W. The D gene is left open where the match is weak. Not every row has a clone size; where given, it reads once, few, many or a size class.

j_call clone_size cdr3_length v_call d_call cdr3_nt cdr3_aa
TRBJ1-1 . 14 TRBV6-5 . TGTGCCAGCAGGCCCGACAGACGAAACACTGAAGCTTTCTTT CASRPDRRNTEAFF
TRBJ2-1 . 12 TRBV5-6 TRBD1 TGTGCCAGCAGCTTCCCCGGGACAGGGTTGTTCTTC CASSFPGTGLFF
TRBJ2-1 . 14 TRBV5-1 TRBD2 TGCGCCAGCAGCTTTCTAGCGGGAGGCAATGAGCAGTTCTTC CASSFLAGGNEQFF
TRBJ2-2 many 16 TRBV6-4 . TGTGCCAGCAGTGACTCCGGGACAACGAACACCGGGGAGCTGTTTTTT CASSDSGTTNTGELFF
TRBJ1-1 . 11 TRBV29-1 . TGCAGCACCTACGGGGGGACTGAAGCTTTCTTT CSTYGGTEAFF
TRBJ1-1 . 14 TRBV27 . TGTGCCAGCGCCGTGGGGTCCGATGGCACTGAAGCTTTCTTT CASAVGSDGTEAFF
TRBJ1-3 . 14 TRBV21-1 . TGTGCCAGCAGCAATCTAGGCCGTGGAAACACCATATATTTT CASSNLGRGNTIYF
TRBJ1-5 once 15 TRBV4-1 . TGCGCCAGCAGCCAACAGACAAATAGCAATCAGCCCCAGCATTTT CASSQQTNSNQPQHF
TRBJ2-1 . 14 TRBV7-2 . TGTGCCAGCAGCGGGAGTAGGGTCGTGGGGGAGCAGTTCTTC CASSGSRVVGEQFF
TRBJ2-1 . 14 TRBV7-9 . TGTGCCAGCAGCAACTACCGCCTCGGGGGTGAGCAGTTCTTC CASSNYRLGGEQFF
TRBJ1-5 . 18 TRBV5-1 TRBD1 TGCGCCAGCAGCTTCCCCGGGACAGGGGGCGGGAGCAATCAGCCCCAGCATTTT CASSFPGTGGGSNQPQHF
TRBJ1-4 . 15 TRBV29-1 . TGCAGCGTTGAATCGGGGGGCAATATGCGTGAAAAACTGTTTTTT CSVESGGNMREKLFF
TRBJ2-2 once 14 TRBV11-2 . TGTGCCAGCAGCTGGGACCCAAACACCGGGGAGCTGTTTTTT CASSWDPNTGELFF
TRBJ2-1 once 19 TRBV4-3 TRBD2 TGCGCCAGCAGCCAAGATCGGCTAGCGGGAGGGCCCGGCTACAATGAGCAGTTCTTC CASSQDRLAGGPGYNEQFF
TRBJ1-2 . 16 TRBV18 . TGTGCCAGCTCAATGGACAACGAGGTTATCAACTATGGCTACACCTTC CASSMDNEVINYGYTF
TRBJ2-7 . 14 TRBV27 . TGTGCCAGCAGTTTATCGATAGACTCCTACGAGCAGTACTTC CASSLSIDSYEQYF
TRBJ2-3 . 13 TRBV6-5 TRBD1 TGTGCCATCCGACAGGGGGGCACAGATACGCAGTATTTT CAIRQGGTDTQYF
TRBJ1-5 . 16 TRBV6-1 TRBD1 TGTGCCAGCAGTGGTGGGACAGGGACCAGCAATCAGCCCCAGCATTTT CASSGGTGTSNQPQHF
TRBJ2-7 . 15 TRBV5-1 TRBD2 TGCGCCAGCAGCTTGGGAGCGGGAGGTTCCTACGAGCAGTACTTC CASSLGAGGSYEQYF
TRBJ1-5 . 19 TRBV21-1 . TGTGCCAGCACCATCATTGCCGGGACAGATGATGGGGGCAATCAGCCCCAGCATTTT CASTIIAGTDDGGNQPQHF
TRBJ2-7 . 15 TRBV15 TRBD2 TGTGCCACCAGCCTGGGACTAGCGGGAAGCTACGAGCAGTACTTC CATSLGLAGSYEQYF
TRBJ1-2 . 13 TRBV6-6 . TGTGCCAGCAGTTATGGTTGGGGGTCTGGCTACACCTTC CASSYGWGSGYTF
TRBJ1-2 . 13 TRBV7-9 . TGTGCCAGCAGCTTATCAGCTAACTATGGCTACACCTTC CASSLSANYGYTF
TRBJ2-5 . 15 TRBV18 TRBD2 TGTGCCAGCTCACCCACTAGCGGGATGGCCGAGACCCAGTACTTC CASSPTSGMAETQYF
TRBJ1-2 . 17 TRBV5-4 TRBD1 TGTGCCAGCAGCTTGGAGGGACAGGGCACGCTTCCATTGGCCTACACCTTC CASSLEGQGTLPLAYTF
TRBJ1-2 . 12 TRBV12-5 . TGTGCTAGTGGTGAGTGGGCTCGTGGCTACACCTTC CASGEWARGYTF
TRBJ1-1 . 15 TRBV5-6 TRBD1 TGTGCCAGCAGCTTCCGGGACAGGGAGAACACTGAAGCTTTCTTT CASSFRDRENTEAFF